These 22 T cell receptor beta chains were sequenced from one sample in a study of monozygotic twins with inflammatory bowel disease. Reanalyzing the 5' RACE reads, TCRdb keeps one entry per CDR3 protein, without DNA. The sample includes roughly 200,000 distinct CDR3 sequences. The specimen was blood. Every receptor here comes from a human donor with ulcerative colitis or Crohn's disease, or a healthy co-twin of an affected twin (not recorded which).

The CDR3 is CASSWDRITSNEKLFF. The chain recombines TRBV5-1 with TRBJ1-4. Germline loops: CDR1 SGHRS, CDR2 YFSETQ. This CDR3 region has 16 residues.

CDR3 sequence: CASSATGVGSDQYF. This chain links TRBV5-1 with TRBJ2-7; TCRdb's D gene call, TRBD1, goes unchecked for lack of DNA. The CDR3 is 14 amino acids. Germline V gives CDR1 SGHRS, CDR2 YFSETQ.

The chain joins TRBV19 to TRBJ2-3; TCRdb picks TRBD1, but there is no DNA to check that call. The CDR3 loop spans 17 amino acids. Germline assignment: CDR1 LNHDA and CDR2 SQIVND (reference sequence). The CDR3 is CASSKPPGGTRTDTQYF.

CDR3 in amino acids: CATSRSGLAGFGSDTQYF. The V and J genes are TRBV15 and TRBJ2-3; as DNA is missing, the TRBD2 call by TCRdb cannot be tested. Per the germline V gene, CDR1 is LNHNV and CDR2 is YYDKDF (reference sequence). This CDR3 has 18 amino acids.

The V gene is TRBV18, the J gene TRBJ2-3. In germline, CDR1 is KGHSH, CDR2 LQKENI. The CDR3 sequence is 14 residues long. The CDR3 protein is CASSPGHSTDTQYF.

The chain couples TRBV7-6 to TRBJ1-4; the D call from TCRdb, TRBD1, cannot be confirmed without DNA. Germline loops: CDR1 SGHVS, CDR2 FNYEAQ. CDR3 length equals 14 residues. CDR3 amino acids: CASSPGTSYEKLFF.

The chain carries TRBV18 and TRBJ2-7; TCRdb's D call of TRBD1 is untestable without DNA. Germline CDR1 is KGHSH and CDR2 is LQKENI. This CDR3 contains 16 residues. The CDR3 spells CASSPTRTVSSYEQYF.

The CDR3: CASSLSTGQQIEQYF. The rearrangement links TRBV7-8 to TRBJ2-7; the D call from TCRdb, TRBD1, cannot be confirmed without DNA. The CDR3 length is 15 residues. Germline CDR1 is SGHVS and CDR2 is FQNEAQ.

The chain joins TRBV20-1 to TRBJ1-4; TCRdb indicates TRBD1, and absent DNA this call remains unverified. Germline lookup yields CDR1 DFQATT and CDR2 SNEGSKA (reference sequence). The CDR3 loop spans 14 amino acids. The chain's CDR3 is CSARPGTGGEKLFF.

The V gene is TRBV6-5, the J gene TRBJ2-7; there is no DNA to check the TCRdb D call of TRBD1. Germline values: CDR1 MNHEY, CDR2 SVGAGI. This CDR3 spans 16 amino acids. This CDR3 is CASGYGLGTGDYEQYF.

The chain combines TRBV28 with TRBJ2-1; absent DNA, TCRdb's TRBD1 call cannot be checked. Germline V gives CDR1 MDHEN, CDR2 SYDVKM. This CDR3 is 14 amino acids long. CDR3 sequence reads: CASSWRGLSNEQFF.

This chain joins TRBV18 and TRBJ1-1. Germline V gene lookup returns CDR1 KGHSH and CDR2 LQKENI. The CDR3 is 14 amino acids. The CDR3 loop is CASSPLGGNTEAFF.

This chain joins TRBV28 and TRBJ1-1; there is no DNA to check the TCRdb D call of TRBD1. The CDR3 runs 15 residues. Germline CDR1 is MDHEN and CDR2 is SYDVKM. The chain's CDR3 is CASVGGARGKTEAFF.

CDR3 region: CSYCRDGTYEQYF. The J gene is TRBJ2-7, the V gene TRBV29-1; the D call of TRBD1 rests on TCRdb alone, since no DNA is present to check it. CDR3 length equals 13 residues. CDR1 and CDR2 from the germline V gene are SQVTM and ANQGSEA.

The chain links TRBV6-1 to TRBJ1-4; TCRdb's D call, TRBD1, is unchecked because there is no DNA. The CDR3 contains 16 residues. Germline CDR1 MNHNS, CDR2 SASEGT. The CDR3 sequence is CASSVTGGPTNEKLFF.

The V gene is TRBV3-1, the J gene TRBJ1-1; TCRdb calls TRBD1, which cannot be checked without DNA. Germline lookup yields CDR1 LGHDT and CDR2 YNNKEL (reference sequence). The CDR3 has 14 amino acids. The CDR3: CASSPQTDRLGVFF.

This rearrangement joins TRBV5-1 to TRBJ2-1; lacking DNA, the TRBD2 call made by TCRdb goes unchecked. This CDR3 region has 17 residues. Germline V gene data show CDR1 as SGHRS and CDR2 as YFSETQ. This CDR3 reads CASSPSLAGELYNEQFF.

CDR3: CASSLVLAASDGYTF. This rearrangement joins TRBV5-1 to TRBJ1-2. Germline values: CDR1 SGHRS, CDR2 YFSETQ. CDR3 length: 15 residues.

The chain couples TRBV10-3 to TRBJ2-7; there is no DNA to check the TCRdb D call of TRBD1. This CDR3 is 13 amino acids long. CDR1 is ENHRY and CDR2 is SYGVKD in the germline V gene. The CDR3 sequence: CAIGLGTDYEQYF.

The chain joins TRBV2 to TRBJ2-1; TCRdb's assignment of TRBD1 cannot be checked, as there is no DNA. The germline V gene encodes CDR1 SNHLY and CDR2 FYNNEI. CDR3 length equals 14 residues. This CDR3 reads CASTERGGAVEQFF.

The chain links TRBV6-5 to TRBJ1-4; TCRdb proposes TRBD1, but this gene call is untestable without DNA. CDR3 length: 16 amino acids. Germline V gene data show CDR1 as MNHEY and CDR2 as SVGAGI. The CDR3 spells CASSYSRGRTNEKLFF.

The chain carries TRBV29-1 and TRBJ1-1. The CDR3 spans 13 residues. Germline CDR1 reads SQVTM; CDR2 reads ANQGSEA. CDR3 in amino acids: CSVAGRLNTEAFF.